These 13 T cell receptor beta chains were all obtained from the same sample, sequenced in a study of neurological immune-mediated disorders. One entry per CDR3 protein results from TCRdb running MiXCR on the 5' RACE reads. The repertoire consists of just under 45,000 distinct CDR3 sequences, with about 13% occurring once and the leading ten covering around 1.3%. The sequenced sample was PBMCs. Receptor source: a female donor in good health.

This clonotype was observed at least ten times. The rearrangement joins TRBV6-5 to TRBJ1-5; D is ambiguous. V gave up 7 bases and J gave up 7 bases, with 14 bases separating them. The germline V gene has CDR1 MNHEY and CDR2 SVGAGI. The CDR3 spans 13 residues. In DNA form, the CDR3 reads TGTGCCAGCACTCCACCCTCGGGGCAGCCCCAGCATTTT. Translated, it gives CASTPPSGQPQHF.

This clonotype was counted ten times or more. The V and J genes are TRBV20-1 and TRBJ2-4; possible D gene TRBD2, 7 bases. Germline-derived CDR1 and CDR2 are DFQATT and SNEGSKA (reference sequence). Trimming pared 3 bases from V and 7 bases from J, leaving 13 bases between. CDR3 length equals 13 residues. In DNA form, the CDR3 reads TGCAGTGCTAGGGTACAGGGAGGGAACATTCAGTACTTC. This encodes CSARVQGGNIQYF.

This clonotype has ten or more counts. The genes are TRBV12-3 or TRBV12-4 and TRBJ2-3; D possibly corresponds to TRBD1 (5 bases). This CDR3 contains 13 residues. V was clipped by 5 bases and J by 0 bases, with 6 bases between them. CDR3 residues: CASSGASTDTQYF. In nucleotides, the CDR3 is TGTGCCAGCAGTGGGGCGAGCACAGATACGCAGTATTTT.

This clonotype was counted many times. The V call is TRBV5-1, the J call TRBJ2-2; 14 bases are shared with TRBD2. Trimming removed 3 bases from V and 4 bases from J; junction bases left unmatched: 2. The V gene's germline CDR1 is SGHRS and CDR2 YFSETQ. This CDR3 contains 16 residues. The CDR3 DNA reads TGCGCCAGCAGCTCCGGACTAGCGGGAGGCACCGGGGAGCTGTTTTTT. Amino acids: CASSSGLAGGTGELFF.

In its sample, this clonotype was seen many times. This rearrangement joins TRBV4-1 to TRBJ2-1, with a tentative D call TRBD2 (7 bases). V was cut by 0 bases and J by 6 bases, with 15 bases left in between. This CDR3 comprises 16 residues. Germline V gives CDR1 MGHRA, CDR2 YSYEKL. The CDR3 nucleotides read TGCGCCAGCAGCCAAGATGGGGGGGGCCTCCCCAATGAGCAGTTCTTC. It is translated as CASSQDGGGLPNEQFF.

This clonotype was detected ten times or more. The CDR3 region is CASSTSGSTYEQYF. The CDR3 nucleotides read TGCGCCAGCAGCACTAGCGGGAGTACCTACGAGCAGTACTTC. The V call is TRBV5-1, the J call TRBJ2-7; 11 bases align to TRBD2. With 4 bases clipped from V and 2 bases from J, the junction kept 2 bases outside the gene matches. Germline V lookup: CDR1 SGHRS, CDR2 YFSETQ. The CDR3 runs 14 residues.

This clonotype has ten or more counts. CDR3 coding DNA: TGCGCCAGCAGCTTGTTCTTGAACACTGAAGCTTTCTTT. It specifies CASSLFLNTEAFF. The chain carries TRBV5-1 and TRBJ1-1; D uncertain. The CDR3 length is 13 residues. Germline CDR1 reads SGHRS; CDR2 reads YFSETQ. The V end was cut by 1 base, the J end by 0 bases, with 4 bases between. The entire variable domain, with the rest obtained from reference TRBV5-1 and TRBJ1-1, is as follows: KAGVTQTPRYLIKTRGQQVTLSCSPISGHRSVSWYQQTPGQGLQFLFEYFSETQRNKGNFPGRFSGRQFSNSRSEMNVSTLELGDSALYLCASSLFLNTEAFFGQGTRLTVV.

A remark on this clonotype: A read error may account for a junction end that differs from germline. The V call is TRBV27, the J call TRBJ1-1; D is perhaps TRBD1 (5 bases). This CDR3 comprises 16 residues. Per the germline V gene, CDR1 is MNHEY and CDR2 is SMNVEV (reference sequence). The CDR3 reads CASIFTIRELNTEAFF. CDR3 coding DNA: TGTGCTAGCATTTTTACGATCAGGGAGTTAAACACTGAAGCTTTCTTT.

This clonotype was found a few times. V and J are TRBV20-1 and TRBJ2-3; 9 bases agree with TRBD2. Trimming removed 0 bases from V and 3 bases from J; junction bases left unmatched: 13. Germline values: CDR1 DFQATT, CDR2 SNEGSKA (reference sequence). The CDR3 has 18 residues. For the CDR3, the DNA is TGCAGTGCTAGAGATATTCCTAAGGAGAGCGGGGGGACAGATACGCAGTATTTT. Protein sequence: CSARDIPKESGGTDTQYF.

This clonotype was counted ten times or more. This chain joins TRBV5-5 and TRBJ2-3, with 12 bases matching TRBD2. V shed 3 bases and J 4 bases; nucleotides not matched to a gene: 3. The CDR3 is made up of 15 amino acids. Germline V gene sequence: CDR1 SGHKS, CDR2 YYEKEE (reference sequence). The CDR3 region is CASSSSGGAPDTQYF. The CDR3 DNA reads as TGTGCCAGCAGCTCTAGCGGGGGGGCCCCAGATACGCAGTATTTT.

This clonotype was counted only a few times. The J gene is TRBJ2-3, the V gene TRBV20-1; D unclear. Trimming stripped 4 bases from V and 3 bases from J, with 5 bases between. The germline gives CDR1 DFQATT, CDR2 SNEGSKA (reference sequence). The CDR3 has 11 amino acids. The DNA of the CDR3 is TGCAGTGCTACCTCAACAGATACGCAGTATTTT. Protein product: CSATSTDTQYF.

This clonotype was counted many times. The chain is built from TRBV5-1 and TRBJ1-1; D is undetermined. Germline V gives CDR1 SGHRS, CDR2 YFSETQ. The V end lost 4 bases, the J end lost 2 bases, and 9 bases lay between the germline ends. The CDR3 is 13 residues long. CDR3 sequence: CASSSTINTEAFF. CDR3 sequence (DNA): TGCGCCAGCAGCAGCACAATTAACACTGAAGCTTTCTTT. The full variable domain, its missing parts supplied by reference TRBV5-1 and TRBJ1-1, is KAGVTQTPRYLIKTRGQQVTLSCSPISGHRSVSWYQQTPGQGLQFLFEYFSETQRNKGNFPGRFSGRQFSNSRSEMNVSTLELGDSALYLCASSSTINTEAFFGQGTRLTVV.

This clonotype was recorded many times. The chain has TRBV16 and TRBJ1-2; a possible D gene is TRBD1 (5 bases). The CDR3 has 16 residues. Germline values: CDR1 KGHSY, CDR2 FQNENV. V was pared by 2 bases and J by 4 bases, with 17 bases between. CDR3 bases: TGTGCCAGCAGCCAAGCCGGGACGGAGAAGGGCTATGGCTACACCTTC. Encoded protein: CASSQAGTEKGYGYTF.